This is a list of T cell receptor beta chains from one sample in a study of human thymus T cells. TCRdb keeps only in-frame clones here, not all; method: immunoSEQ multiplex PCR. The table lists tens of thousands of clones, 85% to 95% of them singletons. Material for sequencing was thymus tissue. Every receptor here comes from a girl under three years old with a congenital heart defect but otherwise immunologically healthy. CDR3s leave out the opening cysteine and the closing phenylalanine or tryptophan. The order of the fields is CDR3 length, J gene, V gene, CDR3 protein.

13,TRBJ2-3,TRBV7-2,ASSFAGGLTDTQY
16,TRBJ2-6,TRBV29-1,SVERLAGGVTGANVLT
14,TRBJ1-1,TRBV18,ASSPPGRTGDTEAF
14,TRBJ2-2,TRBV4-1,ASSHSESFNTGELF
13,TRBJ1-2,TRBV18,ASSPSGTENYGYT
13,TRBJ2-4,TRBV6-1,ASTTRGPSKNIQY
11,TRBJ1-2,TRBV28,ASSNERGRGYT
15,TRBJ2-6,TRBV29-1,SVEWGQVNPGANVLT
12,TRBJ2-7,TRBV4-2,ASSHGRGAYEQY
16,TRBJ2-3,TRBV4-1,ASSQALATGASTDTQY
13,TRBJ2-2,TRBV21-1,ASSKATEDTGELF
10,TRBJ1-4,TRBV19,ASSEGVEKLF
13,TRBJ2-1,TRBV6-4,ASSWTSGNYNEQF
13,TRBJ2-2,TRBV28,ASTPSGRATGELF
12,TRBJ2-7,TRBV28,ASSPPGLPYEQY
10,TRBJ2-7,TRBV6-1,ASTSGTYEQY
18,TRBJ2-7,TRBV4-3,ASSHKIEEVYSQRIYEQY
9,TRBJ2-7,TRBV6-1,ASSEEEREV
13,TRBJ2-5,TRBV7-9,ASSREGGGKETQY
20,TRBJ2-3,TRBV5-1,ASSLPPFAREGRHPSTDTQY
13,TRBJ1-4,TRBV27,ASSLIGRRNEKLF
14,TRBJ1-2,TRBV5-1,ASSLAKGGTVGGYT
16,TRBJ1-1,TRBV7-2,ASSFGIGQENMNTEAF
10,TRBJ2-1,TRBV13,ASSFSHNEQF
13,TRBJ2-7,TRBV28,ASRRDFEPSYEQY
13,TRBJ2-3,TRBV7-9,ASSVPGQGADTQY
16,TRBJ1-2,TRBV28,ASWHEGTGGFFNYGYT
14,TRBJ2-2,TRBV4-3,ASSQFNREPTGELF
12,TRBJ2-3,TRBV6-1,ASSDQGRIDTQY